The sequence of this T cell receptor (beta chain) was determined in a study of blood T cell repertoires in COVID-19. As for the study in general: Samples taken during acute and convalescent COVID-19 were collected in the United States, Italy and Spain.

Some clones are missing from TCRdb's copy, which holds only in-frame ones; the method was immunoSEQ multiplex PCR. Counted here are approximately 210,000 clones, around three quarters occurring once; the ten biggest clones make up roughly a sixth. Germline values: CDR1 MNHEY, CDR2 SVGAGI. The CDR3 is 11 residues long. Trimming took off 8 bases at V and 8 bases at J, with 10 bases between the two ends. Input material: PBMCs or T cells enriched from blood (not recorded which). This receptor was obtained from a woman aged 45-65 years with acute COVID-19. The chain couples TRBV6-5 to TRBJ2-1; weak D call: TRBD2 (6 bases). CDR3 DNA sequence: TGTGCCAGCCCCTGGGGGGATGAGCAGTTCTTC. Its protein product is CASPWGDEQFF.